One and the same sample provided the 21 T cell receptor beta chains below, sequenced in a study of ipilimumab plus nivolumab after autologous stem cell transplantation. Sequenced by immunoSEQ multiplex PCR; TCRdb stores in-frame clones only, minus some. The profile shows about 4,000 clones, roughly 90% of them singletons. The sequencing used PBMCs, collected in a trial of ipilimumab plus nivolumab as post-transplant consolidation. Receptor source: a male donor with multiple myeloma.

This clone was seen a handful of times. The chain has TRBV7-9 and TRBJ2-7; D is possibly TRBD2 (6 bases). Trimming stripped 6 bases from V and 7 bases from J, with 19 bases between. There are 14 residues in the CDR3. CDR1 SEHNR and CDR2 FQNEAQ come from the germline V gene (reference sequence). CDR3 nucleotide sequence: TGTGCCAGCAGGGATAGCGGAGACAGCTGGGAGCAGTACTTC. It translates to CASRDSGDSWEQYF.

V gene TRBV7-2 combines with J gene TRBJ2-1; D remains unclear. Germline V gene data show CDR1 as SGHTA and CDR2 as FQGNSA. The CDR3 consists of 13 residues. V lost 1 base to trimming and J lost 3 bases, with 4 bases between them. CDR3 amino acids: CASSLDVYNEQFF. DNA for the CDR3: TGTGCCAGCAGCTTAGACGTCTACAATGAGCAGTTCTTC.

The chain links TRBV18 to TRBJ2-1; 7 bases line up with TRBD1. With V trimmed by 7 bases and J by 5 bases, 8 bases remained unmatched. Germline CDR1 is KGHSH and CDR2 is LQKENI. The CDR3 runs 14 residues. The DNA for the CDR3 is TGTGCCAGCTTAGCCCAAGGGGGCCACAATGAGCAGTTCTTC. Protein sequence: CASLAQGGHNEQFF.

This sequence joins TRBV7-9 and TRBJ1-2; D unclear. V was pared by 5 bases and J by 1 base, with 11 bases between. Germline CDR1 and CDR2: SEHNR and FQNEAQ (reference sequence). The length of the CDR3 is 14 residues. CDR3 sequence reads: CASSPDNFNYGYTF. CDR3 coding DNA: TGTGCCAGCAGCCCGGATAATTTTAACTATGGCTACACCTTC. Together with reference TRBV7-9 and TRBJ1-2, the CDR3 gives the full variable domain: DTGVSQNPRHKITKRGQNVTFRCDPISEHNRLYWYRQTLGQGPEFLTYFQNEAQLEKSRLLSDRFSAERPKGSFSTLEIQRTEQGDSAMYLCASSPDNFNYGYTFGSGTRLTVV.

The gene calls are TRBV30 and TRBJ2-5; 7 bases map to TRBD1. This CDR3 has 14 residues. J gave up 4 bases and V 2 bases, and 7 bases lay outside the gene matches. Germline CDR1 GTSNPN, CDR2 SVGIG (reference sequence). The CDR3 loop is CAWSTGAVGETQYF. In nucleotides, the CDR3 is TGTGCCTGGAGTACAGGGGCCGTGGGAGAGACCCAGTACTTC.

The chain carries TRBV30 and TRBJ1-5; D unclear. V lost 1 base and J 4 bases, leaving 11 bases between the germline ends. This CDR3 comprises 14 residues. Germline CDR1 and CDR2: GTSNPN and SVGIG (reference sequence). This CDR3 is CAWSDRTVNQPQHF. The CDR3 bases are TGTGCCTGGAGTGATAGAACGGTGAATCAGCCCCAGCATTTT.

By sample fraction, this clone is large. The CDR3 is CASSIIGGSTNEKLFF. As DNA, the CDR3 is TGTGCCAGTAGTATAATCGGTGGATCAACTAATGAAAAACTGTTTTTT. The rearrangement links TRBV19 to TRBJ1-4; no clear D gene. The CDR3 is made up of 16 amino acids. V gave up 2 bases and J gave up 0 bases, with 10 bases separating them. In germline, CDR1 is LNHDA, CDR2 SQIVND (reference sequence).

The chain has TRBV28 and TRBJ1-5; unclear D gene. V was pared by 8 bases and J by 10 bases, with 18 bases between. Germline V gene data show CDR1 as MDHEN and CDR2 as SYDVKM. The CDR3 loop spans 13 amino acids. This chain's CDR3 is CASRDPSVPPQHF. CDR3 in DNA: TGTGCCAGCCGTGACCCGTCTGTCCCCCCCCAGCATTTT. Full variable domain (missing parts from reference TRBV28 and TRBJ1-5): DVKVTQSSRYLVKRTGEKVFLECVQDMDHENMFWYRQDPGLGLRLIYFSYDVKMKEKGDIPEGYSVSREKKERFSLILESASTNQTSMYLCASRDPSVPPQHFGDGTRLSIL.

This clone was counted a single time. This chain links TRBV10-3 with TRBJ1-2; D unclear. The CDR3 has 13 amino acids. CDR1 is ENHRY and CDR2 is SYGVKD in the germline V gene. Deletions cut 3 bases from V and 4 bases from J, with 9 bases between. CDR3 residues: CAISDGPSYGYTF. CDR3 bases: TGTGCCATCAGTGATGGGCCGTCCTATGGCTACACCTTC.

The chain is built from TRBV11-2 and TRBJ2-7; D ambiguous. There are 12 residues in the CDR3. The germline CDR1 and CDR2 sequences are SGHAT and FQNNGV. The V end lost 2 bases, the J end lost 4 bases, and 6 bases lay between the germline ends. The CDR3 nucleotides read TGTGCCAGCAGCTTATATAGATACGAGCAGTACTTC. This encodes CASSLYRYEQYF.

The chain has TRBV11-2 and TRBJ2-5, with 10 bases fitting TRBD2. The CDR3 is 17 residues long. The V and J ends lost 1 base and 7 bases, in that order; junction bases with no gene match: 12. Per the germline V gene, CDR1 is SGHAT and CDR2 is FQNNGV. The CDR3 loop reads CASSLVPSGRALGTQYF. For the CDR3, the DNA is TGTGCCAGCAGCTTAGTCCCAAGCGGGAGGGCCCTCGGGACCCAGTACTTC.

This chain links TRBV7-8 with TRBJ2-3; 8 nucleotides line up with TRBD1. Germline CDR1 is SGHVS and CDR2 is FQNEAQ. There are 14 residues in the CDR3. Trimming cost V 5 bases and J 5 bases; bases outside gene matches: 6. The CDR3 DNA reads TGTGCCAGCAGCGGGGCAGGGGGCAGAGATACGCAGTATTTT. Its protein product is CASSGAGGRDTQYF.

The chain links TRBV5-1 to TRBJ2-5; maybe TRBD1 (6 bases). CDR3 length equals 16 residues. The germline gives CDR1 SGHRS, CDR2 YFSETQ. Trimming pared 1 base from V and 2 bases from J, leaving 15 bases between. This CDR3 is CASSLRGTADQETQYF. The CDR3 DNA reads TGCGCCAGCAGCTTGAGGGGGACCGCGGATCAAGAGACCCAGTACTTC.

J is TRBJ1-2 and V is TRBV5-4; tentative D call: TRBD1 (6 bases). Trimming removed 4 bases from V and 5 bases from J, with 18 bases in between. Germline values: CDR1 SGHNT, CDR2 YYREEE (reference sequence). This CDR3 contains 15 residues. CDR3 sequence reads: CASSLEGGRGYGYTF. CDR3 coding DNA: TGTGCCAGCAGCCTGGAGGGCGGCAGGGGTTATGGCTACACCTTC.

The chain combines TRBV28 with TRBJ1-5, with 7 bases fitting TRBD1. With V trimmed by 1 base and J by 3 bases, 6 bases remained unmatched. CDR1 MDHEN and CDR2 SYDVKM come from the germline V gene. The CDR3 runs 16 residues. In DNA form, the CDR3 reads TGTGCCAGCAGTTTATCAGGAGGGGGCCCCAATCAGCCCCAGCATTTT. Encoded protein: CASSLSGGGPNQPQHF.

The V gene is TRBV9, the J gene TRBJ2-5, with 7 positions matching TRBD2. After removal of 0 bases from V and 1 base from J, the junction contained 6 bases not matched to a gene. The CDR3 runs 16 residues. Germline lookup yields CDR1 SGDLS and CDR2 YYNGEE. CDR3 residues: CASSVAPLAAQETQYF. The CDR3 DNA sequence: TGTGCCAGCAGCGTAGCCCCGCTAGCGGCCCAAGAGACCCAGTACTTC.

The chain is built from TRBV28 and TRBJ2-1; D uncertain. This CDR3 has 12 residues. Per germline, CDR1 MDHEN and CDR2 SYDVKM. V was clipped by 6 bases and J by 6 bases, with 9 bases between them. CDR3 sequence reads: CASSLTRNEQFF. In nucleotides, the CDR3 is TGTGCCAGCAGCCTGACCCGCAATGAGCAGTTCTTC.

J is TRBJ2-7 and V is TRBV28; tentatively, D is TRBD1 (6 bases). The V end lost 8 bases, the J end lost 2 bases, and 10 bases lay between the germline ends. CDR1 is MDHEN and CDR2 is SYDVKM in the germline V gene. This CDR3 contains 12 residues. CDR3 DNA: TGTGCCAGCCAACAGGGTACCTACGAGCAGTACTTC. Its translation is CASQQGTYEQYF.

The chain links TRBV4-1 to TRBJ2-2; possibly TRBD2 for D (6 bases). Germline CDR1 is MGHRA and CDR2 is YSYEKL. V lost 2 bases and J 6 bases, leaving 13 bases between the germline ends. The CDR3 contains 15 residues. This chain's CDR3 is CASSQTGSKAGELFF. The CDR3, as DNA: TGCGCCAGCAGCCAAACCGGGAGCAAGGCCGGGGAGCTGTTTTTT.

J is TRBJ1-2 and V is TRBV11-2; TRBD1 agrees at 7 bases. The CDR3 is 15 amino acids. V dropped 4 bases and J dropped 7; count of bases not matched to a gene: 12. Germline CDR1 and CDR2: SGHAT and FQNNGV. The CDR3 loop is CASSSPRQGGFGYTF. In nucleotides, the CDR3 is TGTGCCAGCAGCTCGCCACGACAGGGCGGCTTTGGCTACACCTTC.

This sequence joins TRBV28 and TRBJ1-1; a weak D match, TRBD1 (5 bases). The CDR3 covers 14 residues. Germline V lookup: CDR1 MDHEN, CDR2 SYDVKM. V gave up 6 bases and J gave up 3 bases, with 14 bases separating them. The CDR3 DNA sequence: TGTGCCAGCAGGGATGGGGGAGGGGACACTGAAGCTTTCTTT. Translating it yields CASRDGGGDTEAFF.